These 15 T cell receptor beta chains share one sample of origin, sequenced in a study of blood T cell repertoires in COVID-19. TCRdb's table, derived via immunoSEQ multiplex PCR, lists solely in-frame clones and lacks some. The repertoire holds approximately 180,000 clones, with approximately 85% as singletons. Source material: peripheral blood. The receptors come from a man aged 55 to 70 with acute or convalescent COVID-19.

V and J are TRBV28 and TRBJ1-5; the match to TRBD1 covers 7 bases. CDR3 size: 12 residues. Per the germline V gene, CDR1 is MDHEN and CDR2 is SYDVKM. The trim removed 6 bases at V and 6 bases at J, leaving 2 bases unmatched. The CDR3 DNA reads as TGTGCCAGCAGGACAGGGTTTCAGCCCCAGCATTTT. The encoded protein is CASRTGFQPQHF.

This clone was detected only once. The gene calls are TRBV28 and TRBJ2-7; 10 bases fit TRBD1. The germline gives CDR1 MDHEN, CDR2 SYDVKM. The CDR3 sequence is 14 residues long. The V gene end was trimmed by 6 bases and the J gene end by 5 bases; junction bases not matched to a gene: 7. The CDR3 loop is CASRPGQGIHEQYF. CDR3 coding DNA: TGTGCCAGCAGACCGGGACAGGGGATCCACGAGCAGTACTTC.

The chain uses TRBV28 and TRBJ2-7; weak D call: TRBD2 (6 bases). Trimming left V 6 bases short and J 2 bases short, with 14 bases between. The V gene's germline CDR1 is MDHEN and CDR2 SYDVKM. This CDR3 has 14 amino acids. The CDR3 is CASSPRTTTYEQYF. CDR3 bases: TGTGCCAGCAGCCCCAGGACTACCACCTACGAGCAGTACTTC.

As DNA, the CDR3 is TGTGCCAGCAACCCCCGGGGGGCGGTGAACACTGAAGCTTTCTTT. Its protein product is CASNPRGAVNTEAFF. V gene TRBV9 combines with J gene TRBJ1-1; the D gene is possibly TRBD1 (6 bases). The germline gives CDR1 SGDLS, CDR2 YYNGEE. CDR3 length equals 15 residues. V was clipped by 6 bases and J by 0 bases, with 15 bases between them.

The J gene is TRBJ1-1, the V gene TRBV3-1 (or the pseudogene TRBV3-2); possibly TRBD1 for D (6 bases). V was shortened by 0 bases and J by 1 base, with 15 bases between the two germline ends. The CDR3 is 17 residues long. Germline V gives CDR1 LGHDT, CDR2 YNNKEL (reference sequence). CDR3 in DNA: TGTGCCAGCAGCCAAGAGGGGGGGCGGAAGAGGAACACTGAAGCTTTCTTT. This gives the protein CASSQEGGRKRNTEAFF.

The chain is built from TRBV28 and TRBJ2-7; 7 nucleotides line up with TRBD1. V dropped 5 bases and J dropped 3; count of bases not matched to a gene: 7. The CDR3 loop spans 14 amino acids. The germline gives CDR1 MDHEN, CDR2 SYDVKM. CDR3 DNA: TGTGCCAGCAGTGCTCCGGGACAGAACTACGAGCAGTACTTC. It yields the protein CASSAPGQNYEQYF.

The rearrangement joins TRBV28 to TRBJ1-4, with TRBD1 matching over 8 bases. V gave up 6 bases and J gave up 8 bases; unmatched junction bases: 11. The CDR3 runs 15 residues. CDR1 is MDHEN and CDR2 is SYDVKM in the germline V gene. The CDR3 DNA reads TGTGCCAGCAGCCTAGCCGGGACAGGCCAGGAAAAACTGTTTTTT. This sequence encodes CASSLAGTGQEKLFF.

This chain joins TRBV12-3 or TRBV12-4 and TRBJ2-4; D is undetermined. Trimming took off 6 bases at V and 9 bases at J, with 15 bases between the two ends. CDR3 length: 13 amino acids. The CDR3 loop is CASSWIRPGIQYF. The CDR3 region has the DNA TGTGCCAGCAGCTGGATCCGGCCGGGCATTCAGTACTTC.

A remark on this clone: The junction does not match germline at one end; this may be a read error. This chain uses TRBV28 with TRBJ2-4; D is uncertain. Germline assignment: CDR1 MDHEN and CDR2 SYDVKM. This CDR3 contains 16 residues. CDR3 DNA: TGTGCCAGCAGTTTCAGCAGCTCTATAGCCAAAAATATTCAGTACTTC. Its protein product is CASSFSSSIAKNIQYF.

This chain joins TRBV9 and TRBJ1-4; D may be TRBD1 (6 bases). The V end was cut by 4 bases, the J end by 3 bases, with 13 bases between. This CDR3 has 15 residues. CDR1 is SGDLS, CDR2 YYNGEE, per germline. The CDR3 is CASSPSTGSNEKLFF. The CDR3 DNA reads TGTGCCAGCAGCCCATCGACAGGTTCTAATGAAAAACTGTTTTTT.

The chain links TRBV28 to TRBJ1-1; no clear D gene. V lost 6 bases and J 1 base, leaving 9 bases between the germline ends. CDR3 length: 13 residues. Looked up from germline, CDR1 is MDHEN and CDR2 is SYDVKM. CDR3 in amino acids: CASRGAGNTEAFF. The CDR3 DNA is TGTGCCAGCAGGGGAGCCGGGAACACTGAAGCTTTCTTT.

The chain couples TRBV9 to TRBJ2-1; 7 positions agree with TRBD2. The CDR3 has 15 amino acids. Germline V gives CDR1 SGDLS, CDR2 YYNGEE. Unmatched junction bases numbered 10, after V lost 3 bases and J lost 7 bases. The CDR3 region has the DNA TGTGCCAGCAGCGCCCAAGGAACTAGCGTGAATGAGCAGTTCTTC. It is translated as CASSAQGTSVNEQFF.

The chain links TRBV11-2 to TRBJ2-1; 11 positions match TRBD2. CDR3 length: 15 residues. The V and J ends lost 2 bases and 7 bases, in that order; junction bases with no gene match: 4. The germline CDR1 and CDR2 sequences are SGHAT and FQNNGV. This CDR3 is CASSLLAGGANEQFF. DNA for the CDR3: TGTGCCAGCAGCTTACTAGCGGGAGGAGCGAATGAGCAGTTCTTC.

The chain has TRBV7-6 and TRBJ2-7, with 9 positions matching TRBD2. The length of the CDR3 is 14 residues. CDR1 and CDR2 from the germline V gene are SGHVS and FNYEAQ. With V trimmed by 3 bases and J by 5 bases, 5 bases remained unmatched. Here the CDR3 reads CASSFGGRVHEQYF. CDR3 nucleotides: TGTGCCAGCAGCTTCGGCGGGAGGGTCCACGAGCAGTACTTC.

This clone appeared a single time. The V call is TRBV2, the J call TRBJ2-3; the match to TRBD2 covers 14 bases. CDR3 length: 16 amino acids. The germline CDR1 and CDR2 sequences are SNHLY and FYNNEI. J gave up 3 bases and V 5 bases, and 4 bases lay outside the gene matches. CDR3 in DNA: TGTGCCAGCAGTCGGACTAGCGGGAGGTATACAGATACGCAGTATTTT. It specifies CASSRTSGRYTDTQYF. The whole variable domain, filled in from reference TRBV2 and TRBJ2-3, reads EPEVTQTPSHQVTQMGQEVILRCVPISNHLYFYWYRQILGQKVEFLVSFYNNEISEKSEIFDDQFSVERPDGSNFTLKIRSTKLEDSAMYFCASSRTSGRYTDTQYFGPGTRLTVL.